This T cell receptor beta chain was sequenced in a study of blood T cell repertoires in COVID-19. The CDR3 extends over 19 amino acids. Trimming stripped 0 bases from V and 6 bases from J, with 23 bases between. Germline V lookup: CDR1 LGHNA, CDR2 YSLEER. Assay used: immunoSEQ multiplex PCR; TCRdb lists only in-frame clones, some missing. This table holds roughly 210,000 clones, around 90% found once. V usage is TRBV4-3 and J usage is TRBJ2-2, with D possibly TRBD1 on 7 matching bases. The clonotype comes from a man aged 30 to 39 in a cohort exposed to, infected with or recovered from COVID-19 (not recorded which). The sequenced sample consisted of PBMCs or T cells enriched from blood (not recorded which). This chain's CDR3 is CASSQDLSGAGGKSGELFF. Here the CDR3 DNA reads TGCGCCAGCAGCCAAGATCTTTCCGGGGCAGGGGGGAAGTCCGGGGAGCTGTTTTTT.